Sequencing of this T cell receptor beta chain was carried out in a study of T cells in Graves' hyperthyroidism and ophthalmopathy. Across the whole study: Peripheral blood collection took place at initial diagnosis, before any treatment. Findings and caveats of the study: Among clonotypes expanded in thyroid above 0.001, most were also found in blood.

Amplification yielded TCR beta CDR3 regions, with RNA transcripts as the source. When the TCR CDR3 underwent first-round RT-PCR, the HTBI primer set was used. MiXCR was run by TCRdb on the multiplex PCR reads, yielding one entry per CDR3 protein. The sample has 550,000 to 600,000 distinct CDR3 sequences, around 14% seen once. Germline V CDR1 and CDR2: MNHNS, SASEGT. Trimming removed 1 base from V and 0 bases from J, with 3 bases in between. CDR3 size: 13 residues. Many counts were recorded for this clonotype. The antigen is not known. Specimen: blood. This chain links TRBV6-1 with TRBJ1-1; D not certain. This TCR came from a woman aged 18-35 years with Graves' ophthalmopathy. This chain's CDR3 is CASSEGLNTEAFF. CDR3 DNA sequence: TGTGCCAGCAGTGAAGGGTTGAACACTGAAGCTTTCTTT.